This TCR beta chain was captured in a study of T cell changes during pregnancy in multiple sclerosis. J was trimmed by 7 bases and V by 4 bases; bases with no gene match: 7. Germline V CDR1 and CDR2: KGHSH, LQKENI. The CDR3 has 15 amino acids. Profiling relied on immunoSEQ multiplex PCR, and the TCRdb table lists in-frame clones only, not all of them. This sample yields under 70,000 clones, of which 91% are seen a single time; about 2.3% belongs to the top ten. This material consisted of peripheral blood, taken in the third trimester of pregnancy. V and J are TRBV18 and TRBJ2-1, with 10 positions matching TRBD2. The clonotype was recovered from a female donor in good health, enrolled as a control in a pregnancy study. The DNA of the CDR3 is TGTGCCAGCTCACAGAGGACTAGCGGAGGTAATGAGCAGTTCTTC. Its protein is CASSQRTSGGNEQFF.